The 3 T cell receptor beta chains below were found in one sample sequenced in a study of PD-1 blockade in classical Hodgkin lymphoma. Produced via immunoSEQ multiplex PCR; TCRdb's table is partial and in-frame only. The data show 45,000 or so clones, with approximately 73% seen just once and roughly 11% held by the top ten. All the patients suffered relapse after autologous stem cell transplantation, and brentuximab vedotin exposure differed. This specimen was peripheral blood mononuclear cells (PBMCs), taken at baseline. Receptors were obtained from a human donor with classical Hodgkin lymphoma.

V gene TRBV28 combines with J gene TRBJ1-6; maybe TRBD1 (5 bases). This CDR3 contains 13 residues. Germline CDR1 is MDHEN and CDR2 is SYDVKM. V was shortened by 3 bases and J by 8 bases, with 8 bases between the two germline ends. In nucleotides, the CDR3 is TGTGCCAGCAGTTTGGGGACCTATTCACCCCTCCACTTT. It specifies CASSLGTYSPLHF.

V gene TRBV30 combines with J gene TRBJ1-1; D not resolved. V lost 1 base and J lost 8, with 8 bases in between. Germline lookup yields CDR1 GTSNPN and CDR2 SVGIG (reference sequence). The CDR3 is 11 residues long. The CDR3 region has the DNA TGTGCCTGGAGTGGGTTGGGGGAAGCTTTCTTT. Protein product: CAWSGLGEAFF.

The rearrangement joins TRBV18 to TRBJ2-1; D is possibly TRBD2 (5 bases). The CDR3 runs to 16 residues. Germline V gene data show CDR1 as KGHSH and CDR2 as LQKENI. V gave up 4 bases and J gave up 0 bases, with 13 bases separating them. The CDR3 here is CASSLRRDSSYNEQFF. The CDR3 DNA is TGTGCCAGCTCACTTCGACGGGATAGCTCCTACAATGAGCAGTTCTTC. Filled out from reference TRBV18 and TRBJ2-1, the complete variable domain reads NAGVMQNPRHLVRRRGQEARLRCSPMKGHSHVYWYRQLPEEGLKFMVYLQKENIIDESGMPKERFSAEFPKEGPSILRIQQVVRGDSAAYFCASSLRRDSSYNEQFFGPGTRLTVL.